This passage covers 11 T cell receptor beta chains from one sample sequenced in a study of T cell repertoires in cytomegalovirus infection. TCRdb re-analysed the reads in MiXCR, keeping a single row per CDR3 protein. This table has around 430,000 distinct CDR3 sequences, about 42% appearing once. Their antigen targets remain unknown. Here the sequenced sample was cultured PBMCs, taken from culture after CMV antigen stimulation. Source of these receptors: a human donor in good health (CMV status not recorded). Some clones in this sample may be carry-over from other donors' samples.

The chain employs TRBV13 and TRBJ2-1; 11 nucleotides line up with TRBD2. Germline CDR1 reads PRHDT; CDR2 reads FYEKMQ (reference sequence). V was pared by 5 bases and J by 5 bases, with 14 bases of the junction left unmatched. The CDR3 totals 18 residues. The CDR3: CASSTQPGIAGGDNEQFF. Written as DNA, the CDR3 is TGTGCCAGCAGCACCCAACCGGGAATAGCGGGAGGGGACAATGAGCAGTTCTTC.

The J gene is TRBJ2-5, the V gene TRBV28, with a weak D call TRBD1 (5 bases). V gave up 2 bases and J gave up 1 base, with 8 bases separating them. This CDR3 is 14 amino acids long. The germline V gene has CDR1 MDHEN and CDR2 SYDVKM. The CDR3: CASSLGASQETQYF. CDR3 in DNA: TGTGCCAGCAGTTTAGGGGCTAGCCAAGAGACCCAGTACTTC.

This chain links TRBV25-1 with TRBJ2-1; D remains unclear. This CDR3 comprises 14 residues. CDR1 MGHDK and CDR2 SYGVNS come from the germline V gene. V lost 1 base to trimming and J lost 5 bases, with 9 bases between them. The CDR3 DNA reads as TGTGCCAGCAGTGAATTCAACCTCAACAATGAGCAGTTCTTC. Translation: CASSEFNLNNEQFF.

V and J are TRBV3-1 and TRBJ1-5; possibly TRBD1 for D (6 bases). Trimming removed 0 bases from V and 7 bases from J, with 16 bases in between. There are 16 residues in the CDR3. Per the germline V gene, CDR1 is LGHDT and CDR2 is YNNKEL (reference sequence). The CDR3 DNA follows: TGTGCCAGCAGCCAAGAACGACCCGGGCAGGGGCAGCCCCAGCATTTT. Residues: CASSQERPGQGQPQHF.

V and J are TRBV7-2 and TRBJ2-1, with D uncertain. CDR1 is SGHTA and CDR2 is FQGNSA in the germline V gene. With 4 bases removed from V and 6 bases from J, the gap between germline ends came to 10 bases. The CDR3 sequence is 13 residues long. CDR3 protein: CASSSVDGNEQFF. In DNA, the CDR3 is TGTGCCAGCAGCTCGGTGGACGGCAATGAGCAGTTCTTC.

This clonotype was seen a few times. The CDR3 DNA sequence: TGTGCCAGCACCCCGGACAGGGAGGCTGAAGCTTTCTTT. Protein sequence: CASTPDREAEAFF. This chain connects TRBV5-4 to TRBJ1-1; 8 nucleotides match TRBD1. Germline V gene data show CDR1 as SGHNT and CDR2 as YYREEE (reference sequence). Trimming took 6 bases from V and 6 from J; bases not matched to a gene: 7. The CDR3 is made up of 13 amino acids.

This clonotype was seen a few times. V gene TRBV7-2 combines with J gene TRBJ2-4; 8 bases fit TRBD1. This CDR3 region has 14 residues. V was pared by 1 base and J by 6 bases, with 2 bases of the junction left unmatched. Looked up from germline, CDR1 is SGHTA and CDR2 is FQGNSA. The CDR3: CASSLVGQGNIQYF. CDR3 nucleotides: TGTGCCAGCAGCTTAGTTGGACAGGGAAACATTCAGTACTTC.

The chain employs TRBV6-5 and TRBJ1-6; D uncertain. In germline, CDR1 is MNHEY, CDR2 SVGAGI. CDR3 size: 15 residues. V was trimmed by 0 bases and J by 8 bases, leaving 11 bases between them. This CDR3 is CASSYSGSRHSPLHF. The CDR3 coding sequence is TGTGCCAGCAGTTACTCGGGTTCTAGGCATTCACCCCTCCACTTT.

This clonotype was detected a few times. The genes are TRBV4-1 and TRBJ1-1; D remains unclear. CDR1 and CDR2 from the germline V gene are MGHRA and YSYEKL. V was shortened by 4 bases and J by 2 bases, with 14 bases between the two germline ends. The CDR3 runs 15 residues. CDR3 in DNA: TGCGCCAGCAGCCTGGGCCGCGCACCTAACACTGAAGCTTTCTTT. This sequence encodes CASSLGRAPNTEAFF.

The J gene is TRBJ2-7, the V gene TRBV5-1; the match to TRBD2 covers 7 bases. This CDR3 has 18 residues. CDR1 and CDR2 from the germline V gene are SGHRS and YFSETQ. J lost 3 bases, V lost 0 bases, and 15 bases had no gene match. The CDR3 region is CASSLGASGRLKGYEQYF. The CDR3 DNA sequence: TGCGCCAGCAGCTTGGGGGCTAGCGGACGGCTTAAAGGCTACGAGCAGTACTTC. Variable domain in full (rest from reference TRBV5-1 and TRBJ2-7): KAGVTQTPRYLIKTRGQQVTLSCSPISGHRSVSWYQQTPGQGLQFLFEYFSETQRNKGNFPGRFSGRQFSNSRSEMNVSTLELGDSALYLCASSLGASGRLKGYEQYFGPGTRLTVT.

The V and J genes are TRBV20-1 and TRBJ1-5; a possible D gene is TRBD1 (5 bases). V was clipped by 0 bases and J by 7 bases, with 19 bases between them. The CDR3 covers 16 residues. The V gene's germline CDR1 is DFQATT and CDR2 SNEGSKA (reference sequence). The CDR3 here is CSARDRGRGVGQPQHF. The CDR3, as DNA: TGCAGTGCTAGAGATCGTGGTAGGGGAGTTGGGCAGCCCCAGCATTTT.